The 20 T cell receptor beta chains reported below all come from one sample, sequenced in a study of OX40 agonist ivuxolimab in advanced cancers. To prepare the library, the immunoSEQ multiplex PCR assay was applied. In its TCRdb copy, this immuneACCESS table keeps in-frame sequences only and misses some clones. Where compared with another copy, unresolved V genes explain less than half of these, and the others have no known cause. This sample comprises fewer than 85,000 clones, approximately 80% of them detected only once. The ten largest clonotypes hold 0.45% to 0.6% of the sample. This sample comprised CD4+ or CD8+ T cells sorted from blood, obtained in a trial of the OX40 agonist ivuxolimab. All receptors come from an adult with an advanced solid tumor such as melanoma, head and neck, liver or kidney cancer.

This clone was observed once. The chain joins TRBV28 to TRBJ2-7; possible D gene TRBD1, 5 bases. Germline V gene lookup returns CDR1 MDHEN and CDR2 SYDVKM. This CDR3 region has 13 residues. Trimming stripped 6 bases from V and 7 bases from J, with 16 bases between. The CDR3 sequence is CASRESNAGEQYF. Written as DNA, the CDR3 is TGTGCCAGCAGAGAGAGTAACGCAGGGGAGCAGTACTTC.

The chain combines TRBV6-5 with TRBJ2-1; D not certain. The ends were cut back, 0 bases at V and 5 bases at J, with 11 bases in the middle. CDR3 size: 15 residues. Germline-derived CDR1 and CDR2 are MNHEY and SVGAGI. The CDR3 DNA reads TGTGCCAGCAGTTACTCTTGGACGGACCACAATGAGCAGTTCTTC. Amino acids: CASSYSWTDHNEQFF.

V gene TRBV6-5 combines with J gene TRBJ2-7; D possibly corresponds to TRBD1 (6 bases). V was trimmed by 2 bases and J by 0 bases, leaving 11 bases between them. CDR1 is MNHEY and CDR2 is SVGAGI in the germline V gene. This CDR3 comprises 15 residues. DNA for the CDR3: TGTGCCAGCAGTTACCCCCAGGGGTCCTCCTACGAGCAGTACTTC. It yields the protein CASSYPQGSSYEQYF.

This chain connects TRBV28 to TRBJ1-3; a weak D match, TRBD1 (6 bases). Germline lookup yields CDR1 MDHEN and CDR2 SYDVKM. The CDR3 runs 18 residues. Trimming removed 7 bases at V and 4 bases at J, with 26 bases between. The CDR3 protein is CASTILGSGGLGGNTIYF. CDR3 coding DNA: TGTGCCAGCACCATTTTGGGGTCCGGGGGCTTAGGAGGAAACACCATATATTTT.

The rearrangement links TRBV30 to TRBJ2-3; D might be TRBD2 (5 bases). There are 14 residues in the CDR3. Germline assignment: CDR1 GTSNPN and CDR2 SVGIG (reference sequence). Trimming pared 4 bases from V and 1 base from J, leaving 12 bases between. CDR3 DNA sequence: TGTGCCTGGACCCCTTTGCGGGGCACAGATACGCAGTATTTT. Encoded protein: CAWTPLRGTDTQYF.

The V gene is TRBV10-3, the J gene TRBJ2-5, with TRBD2 as a possible D gene (7 bases). The CDR3 is 19 amino acids. The germline gives CDR1 ENHRY, CDR2 SYGVKD. Trimming took off 4 bases at V and 4 bases at J, with 28 bases between the two ends. The chain's CDR3 is CAISVEAGAREFTGETQYF. CDR3 sequence (DNA): TGTGCCATCAGTGTCGAGGCAGGGGCGCGGGAGTTCACGGGAGAGACCCAGTACTTC.

The genes are TRBV18 and TRBJ2-1; no firm D call. The CDR3 loop spans 15 amino acids. Deletions cut 1 base from V and 5 bases from J, with 12 bases between. The germline V gene has CDR1 KGHSH and CDR2 LQKENI. CDR3 nucleotide sequence: TGTGCCAGCTCACCACAGGCAGGTTTCAACAATGAGCAGTTCTTC. This translates into CASSPQAGFNNEQFF.

This clone was found once. The rearrangement uses TRBV7-3 and TRBJ2-1, with TRBD1 matching over 8 bases. The CDR3 sequence is 15 residues long. The trim removed 3 bases at V and 5 bases at J, leaving 6 bases unmatched. The germline CDR1 and CDR2 sequences are SGHTA and FQGTGA. The CDR3 sequence is CASSLTGVVNNEQFF. Written as DNA, the CDR3 is TGTGCCAGCAGCTTGACAGGGGTGGTTAACAATGAGCAGTTCTTC. The full variable domain, in which reference TRBV7-3 and TRBJ2-1 provide the parts outside the CDR3, is GAGVSQTPSNKVTEKGKYVELRCDPISGHTALYWYRQSLGQGPEFLIYFQGTGAADDSGLPNDRFFAVRPEGSVSTLKIQRTERGDSAVYLCASSLTGVVNNEQFFGPGTRLTVL.

This clone has more than one count but fewer than ten. The chain combines TRBV2 with TRBJ2-1; D uncertain. Between the trimmed V and J ends, which lost 8 bases and 0 bases, there was a span of 11 bases. The CDR3 consists of 14 residues. The germline gives CDR1 SNHLY, CDR2 FYNNEI. The CDR3 loop reads CASQAKSSYNEQFF. Written as DNA, the CDR3 is TGTGCCAGCCAAGCTAAGAGCTCCTACAATGAGCAGTTCTTC.

V usage is TRBV18 and J usage is TRBJ2-7; 7 bases align to TRBD1. From germline, CDR1 is KGHSH and CDR2 LQKENI. The J segment lost 2 bases and the V segment lost 3 bases, leaving 7 bases of the junction unmatched. The CDR3 runs 15 residues. The CDR3 reads CASSPGTVGTYEQYF. The CDR3 nucleotides read TGTGCCAGCTCACCCGGGACAGTAGGGACCTACGAGCAGTACTTC.

CDR3 sequence (DNA): TGTGCCAGCCGCGGGGCTTACAGTTCTAACACAGATACGCAGTATTTT. This gives the protein CASRGAYSSNTDTQYF. The J gene is TRBJ2-3, the V gene TRBV28; TRBD2 might be the D (6 bases). Trimming shortened V by 8 bases and J by 2 bases, and 20 bases separated the two germline ends. Germline lookup yields CDR1 MDHEN and CDR2 SYDVKM. The CDR3 runs to 16 residues. The whole variable domain, filled in from reference TRBV28 and TRBJ2-3, reads DVKVTQSSRYLVKRTGEKVFLECVQDMDHENMFWYRQDPGLGLRLIYFSYDVKMKEKGDIPEGYSVSREKKERFSLILESASTNQTSMYLCASRGAYSSNTDTQYFGPGTRLTVL.

The gene calls are TRBV19 and TRBJ1-5, with TRBD1 identical over 9 bases. The J segment lost 4 bases and the V segment lost 5 bases, leaving 6 bases of the junction unmatched. The CDR3 length is 15 residues. Germline CDR1 reads LNHDA; CDR2 reads SQIVND (reference sequence). In nucleotides, the CDR3 is TGTGCCAGTAGTTACGACGGGACAGGGAATCAGCCCCAGCATTTT. Protein product: CASSYDGTGNQPQHF.

This chain links TRBV14 with TRBJ2-1, with no clear D. Trimming shortened V by 6 bases and J by 6 bases, and 9 bases separated the two germline ends. Germline V gene data show CDR1 as SGHDN and CDR2 as FVKESK. The CDR3 length is 12 residues. CDR3 amino acids: CASRGRFNEQFF. For the CDR3, the DNA is TGTGCCAGCAGGGGCAGATTCAATGAGCAGTTCTTC.

This clone was picked up a small number of times. This chain uses TRBV5-4 with TRBJ1-2; weak D call: TRBD1 (5 bases). There are 14 residues in the CDR3. V shed 3 bases and J shed 5 bases, with 14 bases lying between them. Germline-derived CDR1 and CDR2 are SGHNT and YYREEE (reference sequence). CDR3 in amino acids: CASSSAGTRYGYTF. In nucleotides, the CDR3 is TGTGCCAGCAGCTCCGCCGGGACGCGGTATGGCTACACCTTC.

The J gene is TRBJ1-5, the V gene TRBV25-1; D uncertain. V lost 4 bases and J 3 bases, leaving 7 bases between the germline ends. This CDR3 is 13 amino acids long. Germline values: CDR1 MGHDK, CDR2 SYGVNS. CDR3 DNA sequence: TGTGCCAGCAGTGGACACAACAATCAGCCCCAGCATTTT. This codes for CASSGHNNQPQHF.

The chain combines TRBV27 with TRBJ1-1, with 10 bases aligning to TRBD1. The CDR3 runs 20 residues. Unmatched junction bases numbered 18, after V lost 3 bases and J lost 2 bases. The germline gives CDR1 MNHEY, CDR2 SMNVEV (reference sequence). The CDR3 is CASSFLLEGGTGAPNTEAFF. The CDR3 DNA sequence: TGTGCCAGCAGTTTCCTTTTAGAGGGTGGGACAGGGGCCCCAAACACTGAAGCTTTCTTT.

Only a few counts were recorded for this clone. The chain carries TRBV5-6 and TRBJ1-5; D gene ambiguous. The germline CDR1 and CDR2 sequences are SGHDT and YYEEEE. The CDR3 covers 14 residues. The V and J ends lost 2 bases and 3 bases respectively, with 9 bases between them. The CDR3 region is CASSFGPLNQPQHF. CDR3 DNA sequence: TGTGCCAGCAGCTTCGGGCCACTCAATCAGCCCCAGCATTTT.

The chain carries TRBV7-2 and TRBJ2-7, with D unclear. Germline V gene data show CDR1 as SGHTA and CDR2 as FQGNSA. The CDR3 has 13 amino acids. V was clipped by 5 bases and J by 1 base, with 9 bases between them. In nucleotides, the CDR3 is TGTGCCAGCAGCCCGTATATTTCCTACGAGCAGTACTTC. Its protein product is CASSPYISYEQYF.

This clone has a single count. This chain links TRBV5-8 with TRBJ1-2; 8 bases fit TRBD1. Per germline, CDR1 SGHTS and CDR2 YDEGEE. Germline trimming cut 4 bases from V and 2 bases from J; bases unmatched to any gene: 16. There are 18 residues in the CDR3. The CDR3 loop reads CASSTSWNRGRGNYGYTF. The CDR3 DNA reads TGTGCCAGCAGCACATCGTGGAACAGGGGGAGGGGAAACTATGGCTACACCTTC.

The genes are TRBV13 and TRBJ2-2; 8 positions agree with TRBD2. Germline CDR1 PRHDT, CDR2 FYEKMQ (reference sequence). This CDR3 contains 16 residues. Trimming at V came to 3 bases and at J to 0 bases, leaving 3 bases not matched to a gene. The CDR3 reads CASSFRGGSNTGELFF. CDR3 nucleotides: TGTGCCAGCAGCTTCCGGGGGGGCTCGAACACCGGGGAGCTGTTTTTT.